Listed below are T cell receptor beta chains from one sample, sequenced in a study of vaccination effects on CD4 cells after COVID-19. Only in-frame clones appear in the TCRdb table, and some are missing; sequencing was by immunoSEQ multiplex PCR. This table holds 7,500 to 10,000 clones, around 76% found once. These receptors' antigens are unknown. Specimen: CD4+ T cells from PBMCs cultured without peptide, collected after COVID-19 vaccination. Every receptor here comes from a human donor who received a COVID-19 vaccine. The CDR3 runs from the conserved cysteine through the conserved F or W. The D gene is left open where the match is weak. Clone size is stated in some rows and not others, as once, few, many or a class when expanded.

CDR3nt,CDR3aa,abundance,v_gene,j_gene,d_gene
TGTGCCAGCTGCCGAAGGGGCGCGACTGGCTACACCTTC,CASCRRGATGYTF,.,TRBV3-1/TRBV3-2,TRBJ1-2,.
TGTGCCAGCAGCATAGAAAGGACAGGGAGGCCCACCTACGAGCAGTACTTC,CASSIERTGRPTYEQYF,.,TRBV21-1,TRBJ2-7,.
TGTGCCAGCAGCCGAGGTGTGGGGGAGCTGTTTTTT,CASSRGVGELFF,few,TRBV7-2,TRBJ2-2,.
TGTGCCAGCAGTAACACCCCCACAGGGGTGGGGGAAGCTTTCTTT,CASSNTPTGVGEAFF,once,TRBV27,TRBJ1-1,TRBD1
TGCGCCAGCAGCTGGGGGGACAGGGGAAACGAGCAGTACTTC,CASSWGDRGNEQYF,once,TRBV5-1,TRBJ2-7,TRBD1
TGTGCCAGCAGCTTGTTTCCAGGGTCAGGAAACACCATATATTTT,CASSLFPGSGNTIYF,.,TRBV5-5,TRBJ1-3,.
TGTGCCGGAAATAGCGGGGGCATGCGTGAGCAGTTCTTC,CAGNSGGMREQFF,once,TRBV28,TRBJ2-1,TRBD2
TGTGCCACCAGCTCCGGGAGGACTAGTTGGTCCTACGAGCAGTACTTC,CATSSGRTSWSYEQYF,.,TRBV15,TRBJ2-7,TRBD2
TGTGCCAGCAATGACGGGTACACTGAAGCTTTCTTT,CASNDGYTEAFF,.,TRBV5-4,TRBJ1-1,.
TGTGCCAGAAGCTTGAACGGGGGGGGCAGGAATGAGCAGTTCTTC,CARSLNGGGRNEQFF,.,TRBV5-3,TRBJ2-1,TRBD2
TGTGCCAGTAGTCTAACTAGCGGGAGGGCCTACAATGAGCAGTTCTTC,CASSLTSGRAYNEQFF,.,TRBV19,TRBJ2-1,TRBD2
TGTGCCAGCAGCCAAGAAGGAGGGCCCTACGAGCAGTACTTC,CASSQEGGPYEQYF,.,TRBV3-1/TRBV3-2,TRBJ2-7,.
TGCGCCAGCAGCCAAGTATATGGGGAGCTGTTTTTT,CASSQVYGELFF,.,TRBV4-1,TRBJ2-2,.
TGTGCCAGCAGCCCCGGGACAGCGCCCTTGGGCTACACCTTC,CASSPGTAPLGYTF,.,TRBV27,TRBJ1-2,TRBD1
TGTGCCAGCAACCCTAGCGGCCCCTACGAGCAGTACTTC,CASNPSGPYEQYF,.,TRBV28,TRBJ2-7,TRBD2
TGTGCCAGCAGCTTATATAATTGGAACGGGGACATTCAGTACTTC,CASSLYNWNGDIQYF,once,TRBV7-9,TRBJ2-4,.
TGTGCCAGTAGCAGTCCACCAGGGGGAAGAAATGAAAAACTGTTTTTT,CASSSPPGGRNEKLFF,once,TRBV19,TRBJ1-4,TRBD1